The following is a T cell receptor (beta chain) sequence with its context. Its antigen is not identified. This entry belongs to a study of T-cell reconstitution after alpha-beta-depleted transplantation in children. Construction of the TCRbeta library involved unique molecular identifiers. TCRdb passed the PCR reads through MiXCR, listing each CDR3 protein once. The sample contains fewer than 500,000 distinct CDR3 sequences, roughly 43% of which appear only once. Whole-study findings and limits: Among T cells one year after transplant, newly produced cells accounted for most counts and diversity. Several hundred expanded graft clones reportedly were the source of alpha-beta T cells about two months after transplant.

The CDR3 consists of 14 residues. Germline V gene sequence: CDR1 MNHEY, CDR2 SVGAGI. Trimming shortened V by 2 bases and J by 6 bases, and 12 bases separated the two germline ends. Sample: PBMCs, taken before TCRalphabeta/CD19-depleted stem cell transplant. This clonotype was obtained from a girl aged 2-10 years with aplastic anemia, due to receive a stem cell transplant. V gene TRBV6-5 combines with J gene TRBJ2-3; D is unclear. The CDR3 region is CASSYGIPTDTQYF. The DNA of the CDR3 is TGTGCCAGCAGTTACGGTATTCCCACGGATACGCAGTATTTT.